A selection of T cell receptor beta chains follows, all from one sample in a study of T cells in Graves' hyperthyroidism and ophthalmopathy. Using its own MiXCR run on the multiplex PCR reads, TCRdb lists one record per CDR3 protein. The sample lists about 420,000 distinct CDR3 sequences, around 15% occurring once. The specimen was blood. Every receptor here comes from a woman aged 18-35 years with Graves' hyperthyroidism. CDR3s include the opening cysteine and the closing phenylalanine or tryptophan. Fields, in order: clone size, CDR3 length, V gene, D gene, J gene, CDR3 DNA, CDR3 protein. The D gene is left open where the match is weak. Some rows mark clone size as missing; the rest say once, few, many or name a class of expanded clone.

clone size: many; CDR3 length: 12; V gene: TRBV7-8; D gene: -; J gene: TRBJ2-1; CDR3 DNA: TGTGCCAGCAGCTTAACGACAGATGAGCAGTTCTTC; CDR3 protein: CASSLTTDEQFF
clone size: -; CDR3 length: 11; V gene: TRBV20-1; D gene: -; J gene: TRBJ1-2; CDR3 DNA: TGCAGTGCTAGTGCTGGGTACGGCTACACCTTC; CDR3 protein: CSASAGYGYTF
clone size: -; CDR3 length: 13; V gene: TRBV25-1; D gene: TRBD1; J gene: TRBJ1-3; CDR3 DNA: TGTGCCAGCACCAAGGACAGGGGAGACACCATATATTTT; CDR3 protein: CASTKDRGDTIYF
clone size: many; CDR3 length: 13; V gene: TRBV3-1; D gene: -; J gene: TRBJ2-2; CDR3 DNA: TGTGCCAGCAGCCATATGAACACCGGGGAGCTGTTTTTT; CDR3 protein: CASSHMNTGELFF
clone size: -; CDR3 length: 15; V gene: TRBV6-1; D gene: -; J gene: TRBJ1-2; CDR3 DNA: TGTGCCAGCAGTGAAGCAGGGGGGCTGGACTATGGCTACACCTTC; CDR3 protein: CASSEAGGLDYGYTF
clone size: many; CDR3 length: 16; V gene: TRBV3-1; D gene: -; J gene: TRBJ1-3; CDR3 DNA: TGTGCCAGCAGCTCTCGGGACACCTACTCTGGAAACACCATATATTTT; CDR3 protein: CASSSRDTYSGNTIYF
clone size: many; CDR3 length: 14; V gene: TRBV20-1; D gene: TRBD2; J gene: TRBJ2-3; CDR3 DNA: TGCAGTGCTCAACTAGCGGGTAGCACAGATACGCAGTATTTT; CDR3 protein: CSAQLAGSTDTQYF
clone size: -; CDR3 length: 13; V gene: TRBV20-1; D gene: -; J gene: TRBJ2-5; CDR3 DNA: TGCAGTGCTAGCGAGACAGCTCAAGAGACCCAGTACTTC; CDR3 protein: CSASETAQETQYF
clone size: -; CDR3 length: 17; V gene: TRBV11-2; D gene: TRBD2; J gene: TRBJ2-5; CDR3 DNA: TGTGCCAGCAGCTTGGAAGAACTAGCGGGAGCCAGGGGGGCCCAGTACTTC; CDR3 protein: CASSLEELAGARGAQYF
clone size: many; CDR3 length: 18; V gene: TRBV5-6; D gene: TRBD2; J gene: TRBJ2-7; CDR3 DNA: TGTGCCAGCAGCTTGACGGGACTAGCGGGATGGGCATCCCACGAGCAGTACTTC; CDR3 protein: CASSLTGLAGWASHEQYF
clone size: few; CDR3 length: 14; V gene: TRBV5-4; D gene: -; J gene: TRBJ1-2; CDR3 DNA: TGTGCCAGCAGCTTGGGGGTGATGGGCTATGGCTACACCTTC; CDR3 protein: CASSLGVMGYGYTF
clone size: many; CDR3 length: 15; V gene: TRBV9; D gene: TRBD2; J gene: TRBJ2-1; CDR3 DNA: TGTGCCAGCAGCGTCGGGCTAGCGGTAGACAATGAGCAGTTCTTC; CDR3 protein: CASSVGLAVDNEQFF
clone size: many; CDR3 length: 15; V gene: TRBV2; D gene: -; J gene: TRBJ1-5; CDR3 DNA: TGTGCCAGCAGTGTGGGCAGGGGTAGAGGATCGCCCCAGCATTTT; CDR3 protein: CASSVGRGRGSPQHF
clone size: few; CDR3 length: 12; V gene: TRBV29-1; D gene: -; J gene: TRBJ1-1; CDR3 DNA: TGCAGCGTTATGGGACTAAACACTGAAGCTTTCTTT; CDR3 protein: CSVMGLNTEAFF
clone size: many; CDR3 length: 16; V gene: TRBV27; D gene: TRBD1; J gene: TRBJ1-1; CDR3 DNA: TGTGCCAGCAGGTTATTAACAGGGGGAGCGCTTACTGAAGCTTTCTTT; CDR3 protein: CASRLLTGGALTEAFF
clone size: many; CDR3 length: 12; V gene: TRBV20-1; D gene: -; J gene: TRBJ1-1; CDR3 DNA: TGCAGTGCCCCAACACAGGTTACTGAAGCTTTCTTT; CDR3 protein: CSAPTQVTEAFF
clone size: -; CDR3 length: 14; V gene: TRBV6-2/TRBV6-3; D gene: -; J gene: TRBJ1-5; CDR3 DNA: TGTGCCAGCCGGCGGGGTTCGGGCAATCAGCCCCAGCATTTT; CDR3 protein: CASRRGSGNQPQHF
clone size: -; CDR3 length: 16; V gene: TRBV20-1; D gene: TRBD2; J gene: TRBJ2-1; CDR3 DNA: TGCAGTGCTAGGTTCGTGACTAGCGGGACGCGTCCTGAGCAGTTCTTC; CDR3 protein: CSARFVTSGTRPEQFF
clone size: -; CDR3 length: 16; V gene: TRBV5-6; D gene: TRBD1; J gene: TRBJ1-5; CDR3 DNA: TGTGCCAGCAGCTTAAGACGGACAGGGAGCAATCAGCCCCAGCATTTT; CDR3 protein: CASSLRRTGSNQPQHF
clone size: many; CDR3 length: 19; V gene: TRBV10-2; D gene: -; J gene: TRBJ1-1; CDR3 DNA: TGCGCCAGCAGTGAGTCAAAGGACTGGAAGAGGGATTATATGAGTGAAGCTTTCTTT; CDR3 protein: CASSESKDWKRDYMSEAFF
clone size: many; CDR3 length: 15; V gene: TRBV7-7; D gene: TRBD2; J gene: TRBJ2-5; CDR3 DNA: TGTGCTAGCAGCGTAGGGACTAGCGGGAGTGAGACCCAGTACTTC; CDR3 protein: CASSVGTSGSETQYF
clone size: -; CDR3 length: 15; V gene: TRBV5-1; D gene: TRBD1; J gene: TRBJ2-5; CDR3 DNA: TGCGCCAGCAGCTTGGCCGGGACAGACAAAGAGACCCAGTACTTC; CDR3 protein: CASSLAGTDKETQYF
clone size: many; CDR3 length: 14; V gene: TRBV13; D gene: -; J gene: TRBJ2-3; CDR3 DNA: TGTGCCAGCAGCTTATTACAGGGCACAGATACGCAGTATTTT; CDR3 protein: CASSLLQGTDTQYF
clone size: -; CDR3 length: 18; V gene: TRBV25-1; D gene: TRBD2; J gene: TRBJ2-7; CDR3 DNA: TGTGCCAGCAGCCCACGGACTAAATTGACTAGCGGCACCTACGAGCAGTACTTC; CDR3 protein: CASSPRTKLTSGTYEQYF
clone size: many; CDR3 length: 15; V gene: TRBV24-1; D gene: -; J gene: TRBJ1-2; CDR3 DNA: TGTGCCACCAGTGAATCAGGCAGGGGAGGAGACGGCTACACCTTC; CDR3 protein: CATSESGRGGDGYTF
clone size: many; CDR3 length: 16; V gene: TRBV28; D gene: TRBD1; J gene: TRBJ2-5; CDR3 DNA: TGTGCCAGCAGTTCCTGGGACAGGGGTCTCGGAGAGACCCAGTACTTC; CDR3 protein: CASSSWDRGLGETQYF
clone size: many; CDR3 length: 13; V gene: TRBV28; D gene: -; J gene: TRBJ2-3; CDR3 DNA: TGTGCCAGCAGTTTACTAGTTACAGATACGCAGTATTTT; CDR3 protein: CASSLLVTDTQYF
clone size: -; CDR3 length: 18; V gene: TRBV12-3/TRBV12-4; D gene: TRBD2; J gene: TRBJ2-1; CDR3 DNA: TGTGCCAGCAGTTTAGAAGCGGGACTACCAAGAACCGAGAATGAGCAGTTCTTC; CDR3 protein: CASSLEAGLPRTENEQFF
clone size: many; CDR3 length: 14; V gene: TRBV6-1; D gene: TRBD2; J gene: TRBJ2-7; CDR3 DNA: TGTGCCAGCACCAATAGCGGGCGGACCTACGAGCAGTACTTC; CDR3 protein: CASTNSGRTYEQYF